This entry is about one T cell receptor (beta chain). Its matching antigen is unknown. The sample originates from a study of CD8 T cells in ankylosing spondylitis. Study-wide points: Blood of patients with ankylosing spondylitis appeared to be characterized by a TCR beta motif of fewer than 10 highly homologous variants. Disease-linked clones bore a CD8+ phenotype and were relatively rare in peripheral blood.

Trimming removed 3 bases from V and 5 bases from J; junction bases left unmatched: 6. The CDR3 length is 13 residues. CDR1 is GTSNPN, CDR2 SVGIG, per germline (reference sequence). For TCR beta, libraries came from quantitative 5'-RACE with molecular barcodes. TCRdb called the 5' RACE reads again in MiXCR, with one record for every CDR3 protein. The sample shows about 400,000 distinct CDR3 sequences, 20% of them seen only once. The chain links TRBV30 to TRBJ2-5; 7 bases fit TRBD1. The clonotype was recovered from a male donor with ankylosing spondylitis or in good health (not recorded which). The sequencing input was blood, either unsorted or a sorted T cell fraction (not recorded which). DNA of the CDR3: TGTGCCTGGAGCCCAGGGGGATGGGAGACCCAGTACTTC. This encodes CAWSPGGWETQYF.